The 32 T cell receptor beta chains in this list originate from one sample, sequenced in a study of T cell repertoires in cytomegalovirus infection. The antigens for these receptors are not known. MiXCR, applied by TCRdb to the reads, yields one record per CDR3 protein. The sample consists of some 350,000 distinct CDR3 sequences, about 32% of them appearing once. Material: cultured PBMCs, obtained from culture after CMV antigen stimulation. The receptors here all came from a human donor in good health (CMV status not recorded). Some clones in this sample may be carry-over from other donors' samples.

The V and J genes are TRBV11-2 and TRBJ2-7, with no clear D. This CDR3 has 15 amino acids. Germline loops: CDR1 SGHAT, CDR2 FQNNGV. V dropped 2 bases and J dropped 0 bases, with 11 bases sitting between them. CDR3 bases: TGTGCCAGCAGCTTATCGACATTTAGCTCCTACGAGCAGTACGTC. This encodes CASSLSTFSSYEQYV.

This clonotype was picked up a small number of times. The chain recombines TRBV10-3 with TRBJ2-5; TRBD2 aligns across 10 bases. The CDR3 extends over 15 amino acids. The V gene end was trimmed by 7 bases and the J gene end by 1 base; junction bases not matched to a gene: 6. Germline V lookup: CDR1 ENHRY, CDR2 SYGVKD. CDR3: CAIKGSSGGQETQYF. The CDR3 region has the DNA TGTGCCATCAAAGGATCTAGCGGGGGCCAAGAGACCCAGTACTTC.

In this sample, this clonotype turned up a few times. CDR3 sequence (DNA): TGCGCCAGCAGCCACCTTCCGGGACTAGTTTTCGAGACAGATACGCAGTATTTT. Its protein product is CASSHLPGLVFETDTQYF. The chain uses TRBV4-1 and TRBJ2-3; 8 nucleotides agree with TRBD2. The trim removed 3 bases at V and 3 bases at J, leaving 14 bases unmatched. The CDR3 consists of 18 residues. Germline CDR1 and CDR2: MGHRA and YSYEKL.

This clonotype was recorded a few times. The chain has TRBV7-2 and TRBJ2-1, with 10 positions matching TRBD2. The CDR3 is made up of 16 amino acids. Germline CDR1 SGHTA, CDR2 FQGNSA. V lost 8 bases to trimming and J lost 4 bases; unmatched junction nucleotides: 11. The CDR3 nucleotides are TGTGCCAGCGGAGCCACGGGGACTAGCGCTTACAATGAGCAGTTCTTC. Translated, it gives CASGATGTSAYNEQFF.

The sample holds a few counts of this clonotype. The chain recombines TRBV29-1 with TRBJ2-3, with D uncertain. V was cut by 3 bases and J by 1 base, with 8 bases left in between. The CDR3 runs to 13 residues. Germline V gives CDR1 SQVTM, CDR2 ANQGSEA. CDR3 in DNA: TGCAGCGTTGACGTGAGCGGCACAGATACGCAGTATTTT. Translation gives CSVDVSGTDTQYF.

In the case of this clonotype: An end of the junction does not agree with germline; a read error may underlie this. The chain employs TRBV7-2 and TRBJ2-5; D uncertain. The CDR3 consists of 13 residues. Germline V gene data show CDR1 as SGHTA and CDR2 as FQGNSA. CDR3 protein: CASSFGSQGTQYF. The CDR3 nucleotides read TGTGCCAGCAGCTTCGGCAGCCAAGGGACCCAGTACTTC.

This clonotype was counted a few times. This CDR3 reads CASSFSPTEKLFF. The CDR3 region has the DNA TGTGCCAGCAGCTTTAGTCCAACTGAAAAACTGTTTTTT. The V gene is TRBV7-8, the J gene TRBJ1-4; D remains ambiguous. Germline values: CDR1 SGHVS, CDR2 FQNEAQ. V lost 3 bases and J lost 7, with 9 bases in between. This CDR3 has 13 residues.

J is TRBJ2-3 and V is TRBV4-3; 8 nucleotides align to TRBD2. This CDR3 region has 15 residues. With V trimmed by 0 bases and J by 4 bases, 3 bases remained unmatched. Germline CDR1 is LGHNA and CDR2 is YSLEER. The CDR3 region has the DNA TGCGCCAGCAGCCAAGAAGCGCGGGGGGCAGATACGCAGTATTTT. Amino acid sequence: CASSQEARGADTQYF.

In its sample, this clonotype was seen a few times. This rearrangement joins TRBV12-3 or TRBV12-4 to TRBJ2-7; 10 nucleotides line up with TRBD2. The V segment lost 6 bases and the J segment 5 bases; nucleotides outside the gene matches: 22. The CDR3 is made up of 19 amino acids. The CDR3 nucleotides read TGTGCCAGCAGCCTTGGGAAGGCGGGGGGAGCGGGAGGGCAGGACGAGCAGTACTTC. Protein: CASSLGKAGGAGGQDEQYF.

There are many counts of this clonotype. The rearrangement links TRBV27 to TRBJ1-1; TRBD1 might be the D (5 bases). The germline gives CDR1 MNHEY, CDR2 SMNVEV (reference sequence). The CDR3 runs 13 residues. V was shortened by 5 bases and J by 5 bases, with 12 bases between the two germline ends. In DNA form, the CDR3 reads TGTGCCAGCAGTCCAAAGGGACGGACTGAAGCTTTCTTT. Its protein is CASSPKGRTEAFF.

The chain is built from TRBV10-3 and TRBJ2-6; D is possibly TRBD2 (5 bases). Germline V lookup: CDR1 ENHRY, CDR2 SYGVKD. Trimming cost V 8 bases and J 2 bases, with 16 bases left between them. There are 16 residues in the CDR3. The CDR3 bases are TGTGCCATCTCGAAAGGACTCAGAACTGGGGCCAACGTCCTGACTTTC. As protein: CAISKGLRTGANVLTF.

A few counts support this clonotype. A read error may account for a junction end that differs from germline. The gene calls are TRBV5-1 and TRBJ2-3, with 8 nucleotides matching TRBD2. The CDR3 spans 16 residues. Germline CDR1 SGHRS, CDR2 YFSETQ. The DNA for the CDR3 is TGTGCCAGCAGCTTAGGGTCTAGCGGGAGCACAGATACGCAGTATTTT. Residues: CASSLGSSGSTDTQYF.

This sequence joins TRBV5-5 and TRBJ2-1, with 14 positions matching TRBD2. V trimming: 1 base; J trimming: 8 bases; junction bases outside the gene matches: 17. CDR1 is SGHKS and CDR2 is YYEKEE in the germline V gene (reference sequence). This CDR3 comprises 20 residues. CDR3 bases: TGTGCCAGCAGCTTGATCGGACTAGCGGGAGGATACCGGGTCGAGGATGAGCAGTTCTTC. This translates into CASSLIGLAGGYRVEDEQFF.

The chain recombines TRBV6-2 or TRBV6-3 with TRBJ2-7; D gene unclear. Trimming removed 2 bases at V and 0 bases at J, with 20 bases between. The CDR3 loop spans 18 amino acids. Germline V lookup: CDR1 MNHEY, CDR2 SVGEGT. The CDR3 DNA reads TGTGCCAGCAGTTACGACGGGCGATCGGCATTAATCTCCTACGAGCAGTACTTC. Translation: CASSYDGRSALISYEQYF.

This clonotype came up a few times. This chain connects TRBV6-2 or TRBV6-3 to TRBJ2-3; the D is unclear. The CDR3 totals 12 residues. The V end was cut by 6 bases, the J end by 6 bases, with 10 bases between. Germline V lookup: CDR1 MNHEY, CDR2 SVGEGT. CDR3 DNA: TGTGCCAGCAGCTACCCGCAGGATACGCAGTATTTT. Translated, it gives CASSYPQDTQYF.

There are a few counts of this clonotype. The chain couples TRBV12-3 or TRBV12-4 to TRBJ2-1, with D hard to call. V lost 5 bases to trimming and J lost 10 bases, with 18 bases between them. The CDR3 has 14 amino acids. The DNA of the CDR3 is TGTGCCAGCAGTCCTCAAGACTGGGCATCCGAGCAGTTCTTC. Its translation: CASSPQDWASEQFF.

This clonotype was seen many times. Germline is not matched at one junction end, which may reflect a read error. This chain connects TRBV4-2 to TRBJ1-1; D is perhaps TRBD1 (6 bases). The CDR3 spans 13 residues. CDR1 is LGHNA, CDR2 YNFKEQ, per germline. The CDR3 region has the DNA TGTGCCAGCAGCCAAGAAGAGGGGAGGGGGGTACTCTTT. Protein: CASSQEEGRGVLF.

The chain joins TRBV6-5 to TRBJ2-1, with 12 bases aligning to TRBD2. Germline V gene lookup returns CDR1 MNHEY and CDR2 SVGAGI. V dropped 5 bases and J dropped 4; count of bases not matched to a gene: 0. The CDR3 runs to 14 residues. The CDR3 is CASSGLAGYNEQFF. CDR3 nucleotide sequence: TGTGCCAGCAGTGGACTAGCGGGGTACAATGAGCAGTTCTTC.

This sequence joins TRBV12-3 or TRBV12-4 and TRBJ2-1; 8 bases line up with TRBD1. This CDR3 has 18 amino acids. Trimming removed 7 bases from V and 4 bases from J; junction bases left unmatched: 18. CDR3 residues: CASTLTRAGGELYNEQFF. The CDR3 nucleotides read TGTGCCAGCACCTTGACTCGGGCAGGGGGCGAACTGTACAATGAGCAGTTCTTC.

This clonotype was found a few times. V gene TRBV27 combines with J gene TRBJ1-5; D is ambiguous. The CDR3 totals 13 residues. With 3 bases removed from V and 7 bases from J, the gap between germline ends came to 10 bases. Germline V gives CDR1 MNHEY, CDR2 SMNVEV (reference sequence). CDR3 coding DNA: TGTGCCAGCAGTTTCCGGTCACCCCAGCCCCAGCATTTT. Protein sequence: CASSFRSPQPQHF.

This clonotype has only a few counts. V gene TRBV12-3 or TRBV12-4 combines with J gene TRBJ2-1; D is tentatively TRBD1 or TRBD2 (5 bases each). The CDR3 spans 17 residues. With 5 bases removed from V and 7 bases from J, the gap between germline ends came to 24 bases. The CDR3 sequence is CASSPGKARVTRNEQFF. The CDR3 DNA is TGTGCCAGCAGTCCGGGGAAGGCCAGGGTCACCAGGAATGAGCAGTTCTTC.

The sample holds a few counts of this clonotype. The rearrangement links TRBV28 to TRBJ2-4; the D gene is possibly TRBD1 (6 bases). Per the germline V gene, CDR1 is MDHEN and CDR2 is SYDVKM. Trimming stripped 2 bases from V and 0 bases from J, with 11 bases between. The CDR3 is 16 residues long. CDR3 sequence (DNA): TGTGCCAGCAGTTTACTTACAGGGCTAGCCAAAAACATTCAGTACTTC. The encoded protein is CASSLLTGLAKNIQYF.

This clonotype was counted many times. One end of the junction is discordant with germline, which a read error may explain. This chain joins TRBV7-7 and TRBJ2-5, with TRBD1 identical over 9 bases. This CDR3 region has 13 residues. CDR1 SSHAT and CDR2 FNYEAQ come from the germline V gene (reference sequence). CDR3 residues: CASSLGQGKTQYF. The DNA of the CDR3 is TGTGCTAGCAGCTTAGGACAGGGGAAGACCCAGTACTTC.

Ten or more counts support this clonotype. The rearrangement uses TRBV5-1 and TRBJ1-1, with D possibly matching TRBD1 (5 bases). This CDR3 is 14 amino acids long. V was cut by 2 bases and J by 6 bases, with 14 bases left in between. Germline CDR1 SGHRS, CDR2 YFSETQ. The CDR3 here is CASSLTGPRAEAFF. The CDR3 DNA sequence: TGCGCCAGCAGCTTAACAGGCCCAAGGGCTGAAGCTTTCTTT.

This clonotype appeared a few times. The chain carries TRBV19 and TRBJ2-2, with D tentatively TRBD1 or TRBD2 (5 bases each). The CDR3 runs to 14 residues. Per germline, CDR1 LNHDA and CDR2 SQIVND (reference sequence). V gave up 3 bases and J gave up 3 bases, with 8 bases separating them. The CDR3 loop is CASSMRGYTGELFF. In DNA form, the CDR3 reads TGTGCCAGTAGTATGAGGGGATACACCGGGGAGCTGTTTTTT.

The V call is TRBV28, the J call TRBJ2-3, with 7 bases fitting TRBD2. CDR1 and CDR2 (germline): MDHEN, SYDVKM. The CDR3 contains 13 residues. V was clipped by 3 bases and J by 7 bases; unmatched bases: 4. CDR3 sequence: CASSFNGRHTQYF. As DNA, the CDR3 is TGTGCCAGCAGTTTTAACGGGAGGCATACGCAGTATTTT.

The V call is TRBV12-5, the J call TRBJ2-1, with 11 bases identical to TRBD2. The junction had 11 bases not matched to a gene; V was cut back by 0 bases and J by 4 bases. CDR3 length: 19 residues. In germline, CDR1 is LGHNT, CDR2 FRNRAP. The CDR3 protein is CASGLVIAGGPGRYNEQFF. CDR3 in DNA: TGTGCTAGTGGTTTGGTAATAGCGGGAGGGCCCGGACGATACAATGAGCAGTTCTTC.

This clonotype has only a few counts. This rearrangement joins TRBV4-3 to TRBJ1-6; D call uncertain. Germline V lookup: CDR1 LGHNA, CDR2 YSLEER. Trimming removed 0 bases from V and 8 bases from J, with 5 bases in between. This CDR3 is built from 13 residues. The CDR3 DNA reads TGCGCCAGCAGCCAAGATCGGCATTCACCCCTCCACTTT. This codes for CASSQDRHSPLHF.

V usage is TRBV4-3 and J usage is TRBJ1-6; D is perhaps TRBD1 (5 bases). The CDR3 is 14 residues long. Germline V gene lookup returns CDR1 LGHNA and CDR2 YSLEER. V gave up 5 bases and J gave up 7 bases, with 12 bases separating them. The CDR3 DNA is TGCGCCAGCAGCTCCGGGACTGCCAATTCACCCCTCCACTTT. It yields the protein CASSSGTANSPLHF.

This clonotype has ten or more counts. This chain links TRBV7-2 with TRBJ2-1, with a tentative D call TRBD2 (6 bases). This CDR3 has 14 residues. V was trimmed by 3 bases and J by 4 bases, leaving 10 bases between them. Germline V gene data show CDR1 as SGHTA and CDR2 as FQGNSA. DNA for the CDR3: TGTGCCAGCAGCTTGGGGACTGGGTACAATGAGCAGTTCTTC. It yields the protein CASSLGTGYNEQFF.

The J gene is TRBJ2-7, the V gene TRBV7-9; 11 nucleotides align to TRBD2. This CDR3 comprises 14 residues. Germline V gene data show CDR1 as SEHNR and CDR2 as FQNEAQ (reference sequence). V was pared by 4 bases and J by 4 bases, with 3 bases of the junction left unmatched. CDR3 sequence reads: CASSSTSGGYEQYV. In DNA form, the CDR3 reads TGTGCCAGCAGCTCAACTAGCGGGGGTTACGAGCAGTACGTC.

This rearrangement joins TRBV20-1 to TRBJ1-4; D not resolved. CDR3 length equals 14 residues. Trimming took 3 bases from V and 2 from J, leaving 10 bases between them. The germline V gene has CDR1 DFQATT and CDR2 SNEGSKA (reference sequence). CDR3 protein: CSARMGSTNEKLFF. The DNA for the CDR3 is TGCAGTGCTAGGATGGGGAGCACTAATGAAAAACTGTTTTTT.